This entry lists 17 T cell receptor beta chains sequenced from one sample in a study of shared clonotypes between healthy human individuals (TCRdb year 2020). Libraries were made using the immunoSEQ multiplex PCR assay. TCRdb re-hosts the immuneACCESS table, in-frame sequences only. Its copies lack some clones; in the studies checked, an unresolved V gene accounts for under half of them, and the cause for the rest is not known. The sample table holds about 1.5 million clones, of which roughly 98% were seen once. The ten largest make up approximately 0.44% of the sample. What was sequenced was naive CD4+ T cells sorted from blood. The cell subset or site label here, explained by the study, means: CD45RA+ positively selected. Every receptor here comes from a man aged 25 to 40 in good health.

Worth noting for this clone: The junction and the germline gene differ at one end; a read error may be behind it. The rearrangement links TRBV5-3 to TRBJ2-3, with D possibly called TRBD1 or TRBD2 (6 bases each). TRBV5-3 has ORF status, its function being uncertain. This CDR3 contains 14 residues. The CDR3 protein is CASSLDSGTDTQYF. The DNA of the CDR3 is TGTGCCAGCAGCTTGGACAGCGGGACAGATACGCAGTATTTT.

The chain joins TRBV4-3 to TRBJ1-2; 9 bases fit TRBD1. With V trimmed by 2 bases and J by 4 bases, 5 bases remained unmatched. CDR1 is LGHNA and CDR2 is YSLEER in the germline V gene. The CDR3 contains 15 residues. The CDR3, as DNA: TGCGCCAGCAGCCAATCTTTACAGGGGGCCTATGGCTACACCTTC. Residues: CASSQSLQGAYGYTF.

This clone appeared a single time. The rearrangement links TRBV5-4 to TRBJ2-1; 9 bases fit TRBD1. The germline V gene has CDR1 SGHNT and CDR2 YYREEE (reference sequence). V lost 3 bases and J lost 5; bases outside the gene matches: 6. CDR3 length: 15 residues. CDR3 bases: TGTGCCAGCAGCTCTCCGGGACAGGGAAACAATGAGCAGTTCTTC. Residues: CASSSPGQGNNEQFF.

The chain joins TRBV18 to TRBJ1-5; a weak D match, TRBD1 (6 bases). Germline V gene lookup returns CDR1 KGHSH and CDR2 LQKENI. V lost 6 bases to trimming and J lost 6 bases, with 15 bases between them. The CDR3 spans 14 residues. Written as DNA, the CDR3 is TGTGCCAGCTCGCCAACAGGGTGGGGTCAGCCCCAGCATTTT. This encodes CASSPTGWGQPQHF.

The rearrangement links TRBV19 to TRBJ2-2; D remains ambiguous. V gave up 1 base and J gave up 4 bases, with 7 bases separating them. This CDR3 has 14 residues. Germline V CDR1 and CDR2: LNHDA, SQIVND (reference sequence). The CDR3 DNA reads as TGTGCCAGTAGTATAGCTGAGAGCACCGGGGAGCTGTTTTTT. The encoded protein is CASSIAESTGELFF.

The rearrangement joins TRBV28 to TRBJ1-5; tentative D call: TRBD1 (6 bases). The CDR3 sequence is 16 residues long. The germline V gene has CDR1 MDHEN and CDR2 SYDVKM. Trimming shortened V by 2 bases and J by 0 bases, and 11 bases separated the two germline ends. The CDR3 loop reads CASSLGGLNSNQPQHF. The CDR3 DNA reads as TGTGCCAGCAGTTTAGGGGGCCTAAATAGCAATCAGCCCCAGCATTTT.

The CDR3: CASERREGSNEKLFF. In nucleotides, the CDR3 is TGCGCCAGCGAACGCCGGGAGGGCTCTAATGAAAAACTGTTTTTT. The J gene is TRBJ1-4, the V gene TRBV4-1; D ambiguous. V shed 8 bases and J shed 3 bases, with 16 bases lying between them. The CDR3 is 15 amino acids. Germline values: CDR1 MGHRA, CDR2 YSYEKL.

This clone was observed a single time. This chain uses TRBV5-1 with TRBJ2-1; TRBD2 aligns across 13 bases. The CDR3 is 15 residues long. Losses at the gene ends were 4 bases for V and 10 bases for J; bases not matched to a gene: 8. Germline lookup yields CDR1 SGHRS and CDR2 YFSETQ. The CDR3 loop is CASSPGLAGYLEQFF. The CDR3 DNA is TGCGCCAGCAGCCCGGGACTAGCGGGATATTTGGAGCAGTTCTTC.

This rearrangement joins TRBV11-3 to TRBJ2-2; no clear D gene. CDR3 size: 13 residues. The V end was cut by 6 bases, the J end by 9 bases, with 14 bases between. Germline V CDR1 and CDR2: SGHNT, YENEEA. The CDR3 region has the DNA TGTGCCAGCAGTCGAGACTTGTCGCGGGAGCTGTTTTTT. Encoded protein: CASSRDLSRELFF.

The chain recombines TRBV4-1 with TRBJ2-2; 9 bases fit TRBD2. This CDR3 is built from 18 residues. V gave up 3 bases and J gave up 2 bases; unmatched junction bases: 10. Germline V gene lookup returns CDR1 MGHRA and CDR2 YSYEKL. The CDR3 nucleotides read TGCGCCAGCAGCCACCATACCCTGGGACTAGCTAACACCGGGGAGCTGTTTTTT. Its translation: CASSHHTLGLANTGELFF.

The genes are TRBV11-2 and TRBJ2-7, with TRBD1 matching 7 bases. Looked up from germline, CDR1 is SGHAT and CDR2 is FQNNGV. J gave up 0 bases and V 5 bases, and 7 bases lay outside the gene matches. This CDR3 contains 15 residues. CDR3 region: CASSMDRLFSYEQYF. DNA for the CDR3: TGTGCCAGCAGCATGGACAGGTTGTTCTCCTACGAGCAGTACTTC.

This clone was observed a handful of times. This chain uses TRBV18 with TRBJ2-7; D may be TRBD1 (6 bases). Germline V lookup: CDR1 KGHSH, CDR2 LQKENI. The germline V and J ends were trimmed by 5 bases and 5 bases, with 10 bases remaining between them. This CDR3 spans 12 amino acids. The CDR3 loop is CASSSYRDEQYF. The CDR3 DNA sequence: TGTGCCAGCTCATCCTACAGGGACGAGCAGTACTTC.

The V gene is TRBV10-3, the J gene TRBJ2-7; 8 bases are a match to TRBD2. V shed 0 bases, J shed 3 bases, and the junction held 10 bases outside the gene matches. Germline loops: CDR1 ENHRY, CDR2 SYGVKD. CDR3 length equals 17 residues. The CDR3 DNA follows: TGTGCCATCAGTGAGTCGAAGGCGGTCGCGGGGGGCTACGAGCAGTACTTC. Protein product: CAISESKAVAGGYEQYF.

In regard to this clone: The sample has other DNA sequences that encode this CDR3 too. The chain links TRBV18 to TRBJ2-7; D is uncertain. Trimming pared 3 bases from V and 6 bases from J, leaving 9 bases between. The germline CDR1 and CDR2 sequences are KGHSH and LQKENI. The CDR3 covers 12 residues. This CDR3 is CASSPKGPEQYF. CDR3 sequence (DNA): TGTGCCAGCTCACCGAAAGGTCCCGAGCAGTACTTC.

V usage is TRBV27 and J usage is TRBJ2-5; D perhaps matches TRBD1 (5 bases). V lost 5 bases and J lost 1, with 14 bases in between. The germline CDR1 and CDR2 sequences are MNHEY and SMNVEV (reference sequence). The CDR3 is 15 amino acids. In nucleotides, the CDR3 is TGTGCCAGCAGTCCTGGCCTCAGGGTCCAAGAGACCCAGTACTTC. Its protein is CASSPGLRVQETQYF.

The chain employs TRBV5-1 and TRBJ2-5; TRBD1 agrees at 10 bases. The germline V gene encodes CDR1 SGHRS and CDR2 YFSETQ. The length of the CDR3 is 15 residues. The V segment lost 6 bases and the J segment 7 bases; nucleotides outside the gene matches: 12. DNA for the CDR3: TGCGCCAGCAATTACGGGACAGGGGAAGAAGTGACCCAGTACTTC. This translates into CASNYGTGEEVTQYF.

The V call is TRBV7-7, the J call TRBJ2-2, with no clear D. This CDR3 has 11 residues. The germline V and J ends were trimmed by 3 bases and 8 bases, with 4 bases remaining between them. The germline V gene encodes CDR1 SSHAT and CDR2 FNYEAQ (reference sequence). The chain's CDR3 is CASSLRGELFF. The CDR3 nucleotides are TGTGCCAGCAGCTTGAGAGGGGAGCTGTTTTTT.